This paragraph reports one T cell receptor (beta chain). Its cognate antigen is unknown. Germline loops: CDR1 MNHEY, CDR2 SMNVEV (reference sequence). The CDR3 is 22 residues long. With 5 bases clipped from V and 6 bases from J, the junction kept 32 bases outside the gene matches. Peripheral blood genomic DNA, not sorted cells or RNA, was the template. The data were obtained in a study of T cell repertoires in aging, cancer and after chemotherapy. Study details: Paired samples before and after chemotherapy came from chronic lymphocytic leukemia patients on fludarabine- or bendamustine-based regimens. Broader study findings: Compared with age-matched healthy donors, untreated hematological or solid cancer patients showed higher blood TCR clonality. No conclusions about immunological memory after chemotherapy can be drawn from the repertoire data. Across the chemotherapy interval, each cancer cohort showed higher median generation probability, suggesting thymic rebound.

Multiplex touch-down PCR with TRB-A/B primers amplified rearranged V-D-J TRB sequences. TCRdb re-called the multiplex PCR reads through MiXCR, storing one row per CDR3 protein. The profile shows 5,000 to 7,000 distinct CDR3 sequences, under 40% of them singletons. The source material was blood. The chain is built from TRBV27 and TRBJ2-3; 7 bases are a match to TRBD2. The sequence derives from a human donor with a blood cancer. The CDR3 reads CASSGTRPNYARASGKGDTQYF. In DNA form, the CDR3 reads TGTGCCAGCAGTGGCACCCGACCTAATTATGCGAGGGCTAGCGGAAAGGGCGATACGCAGTATTTT.